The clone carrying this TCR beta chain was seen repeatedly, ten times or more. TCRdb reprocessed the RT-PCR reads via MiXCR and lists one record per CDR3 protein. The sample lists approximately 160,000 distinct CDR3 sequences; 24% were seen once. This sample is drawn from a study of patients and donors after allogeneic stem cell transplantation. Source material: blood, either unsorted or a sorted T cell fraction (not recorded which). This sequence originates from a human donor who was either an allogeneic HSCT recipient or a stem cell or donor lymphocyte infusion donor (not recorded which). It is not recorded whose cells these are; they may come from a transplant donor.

The CDR3 here is CSARDLRAGDQPQHF. The CDR3 coding sequence is TGCAGTGCTAGAGATCTCAGGGCAGGGGATCAGCCCCAGCATTTT. This rearrangement joins TRBV20-1 to TRBJ1-5; D is perhaps TRBD1 (6 bases). Germline V CDR1 and CDR2: DFQATT, SNEGSKA (reference sequence). Trimming took 0 bases from V and 5 from J, leaving 14 bases between them. The CDR3 spans 15 residues.